Below, 27 T cell receptor beta chains from the same sample are listed, as sequenced in a study of cytomegalovirus exposure and HLA in healthy donors. PCR was performed using 60 Vbeta and 13 Jbeta primers. Data came from immunoSEQ multiplex PCR; TCRdb stores just in-frame clones and leaves some out. In the table there are around 220,000 clones, nearly 80% of which are singletons. Specimen: PBMCs. The receptor source for this set is a man younger than 35 in good health and CMV-seronegative.

V gene TRBV20-1 combines with J gene TRBJ1-1; 8 bases are a match to TRBD1. V was clipped by 6 bases and J by 9 bases; unmatched bases: 6. This CDR3 has 11 amino acids. Per the germline V gene, CDR1 is DFQATT and CDR2 is SNEGSKA (reference sequence). As DNA, the CDR3 is TGCAGTGCAAGACAGGGGCTAAAAGCTTTCTTT. It translates to CSARQGLKAFF.

The rearrangement uses TRBV11-2 and TRBJ2-2; 7 bases are shared with TRBD1. The CDR3 contains 18 residues. CDR1 and CDR2 from the germline V gene are SGHAT and FQNNGV. Losses at the gene ends were 4 bases for V and 6 bases for J; bases not matched to a gene: 17. The CDR3 here is CASSSINRGSLVAGELFF. The DNA for the CDR3 is TGTGCCAGCAGCTCAATTAACAGGGGTAGTTTAGTCGCCGGGGAGCTGTTTTTT. The full variable domain, completed using reference TRBV11-2 and TRBJ2-2, is EAGVAQSPRYKIIEKRQSVAFWCNPISGHATLYWYQQILGQGPKLLIQFQNNGVVDDSQLPKDRFSAERLKGVDSTLKIQPAKLEDSAVYLCASSSINRGSLVAGELFFGEGSRLTVL.

The rearrangement joins TRBV19 to TRBJ1-1; 9 bases map to TRBD1. CDR1 and CDR2 (germline): LNHDA, SQIVND (reference sequence). With 3 bases clipped from V and 7 bases from J, the junction kept 3 bases outside the gene matches. The CDR3 spans 13 residues. The CDR3 coding sequence is TGTGCCAGTAGTATGAACAGGGGGCGTGAAGCTTTCTTT. This gives the protein CASSMNRGREAFF.

V is TRBV5-5 and J is TRBJ1-5; D is undetermined. The CDR3 consists of 12 residues. Trimming shortened V by 3 bases and J by 4 bases, and 5 bases separated the two germline ends. Germline V gene lookup returns CDR1 SGHKS and CDR2 YYEKEE (reference sequence). The DNA for the CDR3 is TGTGCCAGCAGCTCGGGTAATCAGCCCCAGCATTTT. Translation gives CASSSGNQPQHF. The variable domain in full, with the rest retrieved from reference TRBV5-5 and TRBJ1-5, is DAGVTQSPTHLIKTRGQQVTLRCSPISGHKSVSWYQQVLGQGPQFIFQYYEKEERGRGNFPDRFSARQFPNYSSELNVNALLLGDSALYLCASSSGNQPQHFGDGTRLSIL.

This clone has only one observation. V and J are TRBV6-5 and TRBJ2-7; 10 bases fit TRBD1. CDR3 length: 15 residues. V shed 6 bases and J 3 bases; nucleotides not matched to a gene: 8. The V gene's germline CDR1 is MNHEY and CDR2 SVGAGI. CDR3 in amino acids: CASREGQGLNYEQYF. Here the CDR3 DNA reads TGTGCCAGCAGAGAGGGACAGGGGTTAAACTACGAGCAGTACTTC.

This clone occurred once. This rearrangement joins TRBV20-1 to TRBJ2-1, with D perhaps TRBD2 (5 bases). V was cut by 6 bases and J by 10 bases, with 13 bases left in between. The CDR3 is 11 amino acids. Germline lookup yields CDR1 DFQATT and CDR2 SNEGSKA (reference sequence). Here the CDR3 DNA reads TGCAGTGCGACTACCTTTAGGGAGCAGTTCTTC. The encoded protein is CSATTFREQFF.

The gene calls are TRBV11-2 and TRBJ2-3, with D perhaps TRBD1 (5 bases). The V end lost 1 base, the J end lost 3 bases, and 11 bases lay between the germline ends. Germline CDR1 is SGHAT and CDR2 is FQNNGV. CDR3 length: 15 residues. CDR3 DNA: TGTGCCAGCAGCTTAGCGGTCAGGGTAACAGATACGCAGTATTTT. Residues: CASSLAVRVTDTQYF.

The rearrangement uses TRBV5-4 and TRBJ2-1; 11 bases fit TRBD1. The CDR3 loop spans 16 amino acids. CDR1 SGHNT and CDR2 YYREEE come from the germline V gene (reference sequence). The junction had 7 bases not matched to a gene; V was cut back by 5 bases and J by 3 bases. CDR3 loop: CASSWGGQGGYNEQFF. For the CDR3, the DNA is TGTGCCAGCAGTTGGGGGGGACAGGGGGGCTACAATGAGCAGTTCTTC.

In this sample, this clone turned up a few times. The chain carries TRBV5-6 and TRBJ2-2; no definite D call. The germline gives CDR1 SGHDT, CDR2 YYEEEE. V lost 1 base to trimming and J lost 4 bases, with 5 bases between them. This CDR3 has 13 amino acids. The CDR3 DNA follows: TGTGCCAGCAGCTTGCTCCCCACCGGGGAGCTGTTTTTT. This codes for CASSLLPTGELFF.

The CDR3 here is CASSPIAEGASYEQYF. The CDR3 bases are TGTGCCAGCAGTCCAATAGCGGAGGGGGCCTCCTACGAGCAGTACTTC. The gene calls are TRBV27 and TRBJ2-7; TRBD1 is a possible D gene (7 bases). Germline values: CDR1 MNHEY, CDR2 SMNVEV (reference sequence). The CDR3 length is 16 residues. V dropped 5 bases and J dropped 0 bases, with 17 bases sitting between them.

The CDR3 sequence: CASSQGVNYNEQFF. CDR3 nucleotides: TGTGCCAGCAGCCAAGGAGTGAACTACAATGAGCAGTTCTTC. This chain connects TRBV4-2 to TRBJ2-1; no definite D call. The germline CDR1 and CDR2 sequences are LGHNA and YNFKEQ. V lost 1 base to trimming and J lost 3 bases, with 7 bases between them. The CDR3 is 14 amino acids.

The V call is TRBV6-6, the J call TRBJ1-3, with D possibly matching TRBD1 (6 bases). The CDR3 length is 13 residues. With 5 bases removed from V and 8 bases from J, the gap between germline ends came to 13 bases. Germline values: CDR1 MNHNY, CDR2 SVGAGI (reference sequence). The CDR3 loop is CASSNINRDTIYF. For the CDR3, the DNA is TGTGCCAGCAGTAATATTAACAGGGACACCATATATTTT.

Only one count was recorded for this clone. The V gene is TRBV11-2, the J gene TRBJ2-7; D possibly corresponds to TRBD1 (6 bases). In germline, CDR1 is SGHAT, CDR2 FQNNGV. The CDR3 consists of 16 residues. V shed 5 bases and J shed 4 bases, with 21 bases lying between them. The CDR3 protein is CASSQTGILGAYEQYF. CDR3 nucleotide sequence: TGTGCCAGCAGCCAGACGGGAATACTGGGGGCATACGAGCAGTACTTC. Looking up the rest from reference TRBV11-2 and TRBJ2-7 gives the full variable domain: EAGVAQSPRYKIIEKRQSVAFWCNPISGHATLYWYQQILGQGPKLLIQFQNNGVVDDSQLPKDRFSAERLKGVDSTLKIQPAKLEDSAVYLCASSQTGILGAYEQYFGPGTRLTVT.

The rearrangement joins TRBV5-1 to TRBJ2-3; D is perhaps TRBD2 (5 bases). CDR1 and CDR2 (germline): SGHRS, YFSETQ. The CDR3 covers 15 residues. V lost 1 base and J lost 1, with 10 bases in between. CDR3 region: CASSLPAGGTDTQYF. DNA for the CDR3: TGCGCCAGCAGCTTGCCGGCCGGGGGCACAGATACGCAGTATTTT.

The V gene is TRBV7-8, the J gene TRBJ2-5; TRBD2 aligns across 11 bases. The end of the DNA aligns better with TRBJ2-7, so the J call may be wrong. The CDR3 extends over 14 amino acids. Looked up from germline, CDR1 is SGHVS and CDR2 is FQNEAQ. The CDR3: CASSTGTSGYEQYF. DNA for the CDR3: TGTGCCAGCAGCACCGGGACTAGCGGCTACGAGCAGTACTTC.

V usage is TRBV29-1 and J usage is TRBJ2-1; a possible D gene is TRBD2 (6 bases). This CDR3 comprises 13 residues. Germline CDR1 reads SQVTM; CDR2 reads ANQGSEA. The V end lost 1 base, the J end lost 12 bases, and 16 bases lay between the germline ends. The CDR3 region has the DNA TGCAGCGTTGAAGTGCGGGACCGAGGATGGCAGTTCTTC. It translates to CSVEVRDRGWQFF.

The gene calls are TRBV11-3 and TRBJ1-1; 7 bases map to TRBD1. CDR1 and CDR2 (germline): SGHNT, YENEEA. The CDR3 has 18 amino acids. Trimming took 0 bases from V and 0 from J; bases not matched to a gene: 10. CDR3 bases: TGTGCCAGCAGCTTAGAAAGGGGGCCCGACTCCATGAACACTGAAGCTTTCTTT. The encoded protein is CASSLERGPDSMNTEAFF.

The genes are TRBV5-4 and TRBJ2-1, with D possibly TRBD1 on 5 matching bases. Germline V gene data show CDR1 as SGHNT and CDR2 as YYREEE (reference sequence). This CDR3 has 17 residues. V was trimmed by 2 bases and J by 8 bases, leaving 23 bases between them. In DNA, the CDR3 is TGTGCCAGCAGCTTTTTCATGGGGCGACCCCATGGGGATGAGCAGTTCTTC. This gives the protein CASSFFMGRPHGDEQFF. Combining the CDR3 with reference TRBV5-4 and TRBJ2-1 gives the whole variable domain ETGVTQSPTHLIKTRGQQVTLRCSSQSGHNTVSWYQQALGQGPQFIFQYYREEENGRGNFPPRFSGLQFPNYSSELNVNALELDDSALYLCASSFFMGRPHGDEQFFGPGTRLTVL.

This clone was recorded a few times. The CDR3 DNA sequence: TGTGCCAGCAGCCCTGGGGGGAATAATGAAAAACTGTTTTTT. Amino acids: CASSPGGNNEKLFF. This chain joins TRBV9 and TRBJ1-4; a weak D match, TRBD1 (5 bases). V shed 4 bases and J shed 4 bases, with 11 bases lying between them. The germline V gene encodes CDR1 SGDLS and CDR2 YYNGEE. The CDR3 extends over 14 amino acids. The full variable domain, with the rest looked up from reference TRBV9 and TRBJ1-4, is DSGVTQTPKHLITATGQRVTLRCSPRSGDLSVYWYQQSLDQGLQFLIQYYNGEERAKGNILERFSAQQFPDLHSELNLSSLELGDSALYFCASSPGGNNEKLFFGSGTQLSVL.

V gene TRBV28 combines with J gene TRBJ1-1; TRBD1 is a possible D gene (6 bases). V lost 7 bases and J 4 bases, leaving 22 bases between the germline ends. CDR3 length: 16 amino acids. Germline CDR1 MDHEN, CDR2 SYDVKM. The chain's CDR3 is CASTILPGGEGTEAFF. In DNA, the CDR3 is TGTGCCAGCACTATACTCCCGGGGGGCGAGGGCACTGAAGCTTTCTTT.

This clone was observed a few times. The V gene is TRBV7-2, the J gene TRBJ1-2; D perhaps matches TRBD1 (6 bases). There are 13 residues in the CDR3. CDR1 and CDR2 (germline): SGHTA, FQGNSA. The V and J ends lost 1 base and 6 bases respectively, with 9 bases between them. DNA of the CDR3: TGTGCCAGCAGCTTAGACAGGGTCCATGGCTACACCTTC. It specifies CASSLDRVHGYTF.

This clone was recorded once. The CDR3 ends on some other residue instead of the conserved phenylalanine or tryptophan, so this is likely a read error. This chain links TRBV5-1 with TRBJ1-5; unclear D gene. Germline CDR1 and CDR2: SGHRS and YFSETQ. Trimming pared 0 bases from V and 2 bases from J, leaving 12 bases between. The CDR3 is 16 amino acids. CDR3 amino acids: CASSLGEGVGNQPQHL. DNA for the CDR3: TGCGCCAGCAGCTTGGGGGAGGGAGTGGGCAATCAGCCCCAGCATTTG.

V gene TRBV6-7 combines with J gene TRBJ2-7; TRBD1 might be the D (5 bases). TRBV6-7 is labeled an ORF, and its function is uncertain. The CDR3 is made up of 17 amino acids. The germline V and J ends were trimmed by 7 bases and 1 base, with 23 bases remaining between them. CDR3 nucleotides: TGTGCCAGCAACCAGCCCAGGGTAGGGGCGCGTTCCTACGAGCAGTACTTC. Its translation: CASNQPRVGARSYEQYF.

This clone was seen only a few times. The chain links TRBV12-2 to TRBJ2-7; the table's D call of TRBD1 was not tested on the DNA. TRBV12-2 is designated a pseudogene. The CDR3 is 17 amino acids. The CDR3 spells CASRLAADRLPSYEQYF. As DNA, the CDR3 is TGTGCAAGTCGCTTAGCTGCAGACAGGCTTCCTTCCTACGAGCAGTACTTC.

The chain uses TRBV4-3 and TRBJ2-1; D ambiguous. Trimming shortened V by 2 bases and J by 0 bases, and 11 bases separated the two germline ends. The CDR3 has 16 amino acids. Germline V gene data show CDR1 as LGHNA and CDR2 as YSLEER. In nucleotides, the CDR3 is TGCGCCAGCAGCCAATCCGACCGGAGCTCCTACAATGAGCAGTTCTTC. Translating it yields CASSQSDRSSYNEQFF.

On this clone itself: At the DNA level, this CDR3 is encoded by other sequences in the same sample as well. V is TRBV5-1 and J is TRBJ2-6, with D perhaps TRBD2 (5 bases). Deletions cut 3 bases from V and 1 base from J, with 5 bases between. Germline loops: CDR1 SGHRS, CDR2 YFSETQ. This CDR3 is 14 amino acids long. The CDR3 reads CASSSGSGANVLTF. The CDR3 bases are TGCGCCAGCAGCTCGGGGTCTGGGGCCAACGTCCTGACTTTC.

J is TRBJ1-5 and V is TRBV7-2; 8 bases align to TRBD1. Germline CDR1 SGHTA, CDR2 FQGNSA. J lost 0 bases, V lost 5 bases, and 3 bases had no gene match. This CDR3 is 15 amino acids long. CDR3 sequence: CASSVGQGSNQPQHF. DNA of the CDR3: TGTGCCAGCAGCGTTGGACAGGGTAGCAATCAGCCCCAGCATTTT.